Below are 22 T cell receptor beta chains sequenced from a single sample in a study of post-analysis software for immune sequencing data (dated by TCRdb to 2015 to 2017). Overall study results and their limits: Significantly higher frequencies in patients than in controls were found for roughly 5 TRBV segments, including TRBV5-6, TRBV5-1 and TRBV20-1.

The library was obtained by PCR. The sample was run on an Illumina HiSeq 2500. Unique molecular identifiers were incorporated into TCR beta cDNA libraries to reduce PCR and sequencing biases. Using fastp at Q25 and MiXCR, TCRdb reprocessed the public reads and kept productive beta chains. Rows matching on CDR3 protein sequence are summarized as one entry with the most common DNA and genes. The sample contains some 690,000 distinct CDR3 sequences, roughly 29% of them found a single time. Around 0.6% of the sample rests with the top ten. No antigen has been identified for these receptors. The sample consisted of blood. These receptors were taken from a girl aged 5 to 17 with multiple sclerosis.

This clonotype was detected a few times. This rearrangement joins TRBV7-2 to TRBJ2-1; tentative D call: TRBD2 (6 bases). V lost 5 bases, J lost 0 bases, and 14 bases lay in between. The CDR3 has 16 amino acids. Germline V CDR1 and CDR2: SGHTA, FQGNSA. The CDR3 coding sequence is TGTGCCAGCAGCCCTAGGGTGCGGGACTCCTACAATGAGCAGTTCTTC. Its protein is CASSPRVRDSYNEQFF.

The J gene is TRBJ1-2, the V gene TRBV20-1; D call uncertain. The V and J ends lost 0 bases and 4 bases respectively, with 12 bases between them. This CDR3 region has 14 residues. CDR1 and CDR2 from the germline V gene are DFQATT and SNEGSKA (reference sequence). The DNA for the CDR3 is TGCAGTGCTAGAGAAGTGCTGGGCGGCTATGGCTACACCTTC. Residues: CSAREVLGGYGYTF.

Many counts were recorded for this clonotype. The CDR3 reads CAASRPPLAKNIQYF. The DNA of the CDR3 is TGTGCCGCCAGCCGCCCCCCCTTAGCCAAAAACATTCAGTACTTC. The V call is TRBV7-9, the J call TRBJ2-4; no definite D call. Germline V gene data show CDR1 as SEHNR and CDR2 as FQNEAQ (reference sequence). V was trimmed by 11 bases and J by 0 bases, leaving 17 bases between them. The CDR3 is 15 amino acids.

This clonotype was picked up a small number of times. The rearrangement links TRBV5-6 to TRBJ2-3; the D gene is possibly TRBD2 (6 bases). Germline V gene sequence: CDR1 SGHDT, CDR2 YYEEEE. The CDR3 has 14 residues. The ends were cut back, 3 bases at V and 3 bases at J, with 11 bases in the middle. CDR3 nucleotide sequence: TGTGCCAGCAGCTCGTTAGCGGTGACAGATACGCAGTATTTT. Its translation is CASSSLAVTDTQYF. Combining the CDR3 with reference TRBV5-6 and TRBJ2-3 gives the whole variable domain DAGVTQSPTHLIKTRGQQVTLRCSPKSGHDTVSWYQQALGQGPQFIFQYYEEEERQRGNFPDRFSGHQFPNYSSELNVNALLLGDSALYLCASSSLAVTDTQYFGPGTRLTVL.

This clonotype was counted only a few times. This chain connects TRBV12-3 or TRBV12-4 to TRBJ2-7, with a tentative D call TRBD2 (5 bases). The J call could be wrong; TRBJ2-5 is a better fit for the DNA end. CDR3 length equals 14 residues. DNA of the CDR3: TGTGCCAGCAGTTTTTATCGGGAAGGGGAGACCCAGTACTTC. Its translation: CASSFYREGETQYF.

This clonotype has only one observation. The V call is TRBV6-2 or TRBV6-3, the J call TRBJ2-3; D is uncertain. The ends were cut back, 8 bases at V and 8 bases at J, with 14 bases in the middle. From germline, CDR1 is MNHEY and CDR2 SVGEGT. The CDR3 totals 12 residues. The CDR3 loop reads CASEDRQPTQYF. The CDR3 DNA reads as TGTGCCAGCGAGGACCGCCAGCCTACGCAGTATTTT.

The J gene is TRBJ1-5, the V gene TRBV4-1; the match to TRBD1 covers 7 bases. The CDR3 totals 15 residues. V trimming: 3 bases; J trimming: 3 bases; junction bases outside the gene matches: 5. Per germline, CDR1 MGHRA and CDR2 YSYEKL. CDR3 sequence (DNA): TGCGCCAGCAGCCAGGAAGACAGGGTCAATCAGCCCCAGCATTTT. It encodes CASSQEDRVNQPQHF.

The rearrangement links TRBV7-9 to TRBJ2-3, with a weak D call TRBD1 (7 bases). The CDR3 length is 16 residues. With 4 bases removed from V and 6 bases from J, the gap between germline ends came to 20 bases. Germline values: CDR1 SEHNR, CDR2 FQNEAQ (reference sequence). This CDR3 reads CASSSSTGRGGDTQYF. The CDR3 DNA reads TGTGCCAGCAGCTCCTCGACAGGGCGAGGGGGGGATACGCAGTATTTT. Full variable domain (outside the CDR3, taken from reference TRBV7-9 and TRBJ2-3): DTGVSQNPRHKITKRGQNVTFRCDPISEHNRLYWYRQTLGQGPEFLTYFQNEAQLEKSRLLSDRFSAERPKGSFSTLEIQRTEQGDSAMYLCASSSSTGRGGDTQYFGPGTRLTVL.

This clonotype has just one count. V and J are TRBV7-9 and TRBJ2-7; possibly TRBD1 or TRBD2 for D (5 bases each). The germline V and J ends were trimmed by 1 base and 2 bases, with 12 bases remaining between them. Germline CDR1 SEHNR, CDR2 FQNEAQ (reference sequence). The CDR3 runs to 15 residues. The CDR3 reads CASSLEGTATYEQYF. In DNA, the CDR3 is TGTGCCAGCAGCTTAGAGGGGACGGCTACCTACGAGCAGTACTTC. Full variable domain (missing parts from reference TRBV7-9 and TRBJ2-7): DTGVSQNPRHKITKRGQNVTFRCDPISEHNRLYWYRQTLGQGPEFLTYFQNEAQLEKSRLLSDRFSAERPKGSFSTLEIQRTEQGDSAMYLCASSLEGTATYEQYFGPGTRLTVT.

This clonotype has a count of ten or more. The chain uses TRBV20-1 and TRBJ2-3; 10 bases fit TRBD1. CDR1 is DFQATT, CDR2 SNEGSKA, per germline (reference sequence). V shed 6 bases and J 3 bases; nucleotides not matched to a gene: 6. The CDR3 loop spans 14 amino acids. CDR3 bases: TGCAGTGCGGAAGACAGGGGGCTGACAGATACGCAGTATTTT. This sequence encodes CSAEDRGLTDTQYF.

The V gene is TRBV10-3, the J gene TRBJ2-7; D might be TRBD1 or TRBD2, each matching 7 bases. The germline CDR1 and CDR2 sequences are ENHRY and SYGVKD. The CDR3 is 14 amino acids. The V gene lost 7 bases and the J gene lost 4 bases, with 17 bases spanning the gap. DNA for the CDR3: TGTGCCATCACCGGGGGGCAGGGGGAGTACGAGCAGTACTTC. Amino acid sequence: CAITGGQGEYEQYF.

Remarks on this clonotype: The junction shows a germline mismatch at one end, possibly a read error. The V and J genes are TRBV7-8 and TRBJ2-7; TRBD2 agrees at 9 bases. Germline-derived CDR1 and CDR2 are SGHVS and FQNEAQ. The CDR3 length is 13 residues. As DNA, the CDR3 is TGTGCCGGCAGCGCGGGGGGGGTCTACGAGCAGTACTTC. Residues: CAGSAGGVYEQYF.

This clonotype appeared a few times. The V gene is TRBV5-6, the J gene TRBJ2-7; tentative D call: TRBD1 (6 bases). Germline V gene data show CDR1 as SGHDT and CDR2 as YYEEEE. V lost 2 bases, J lost 1 base, and 13 bases lay in between. This CDR3 is built from 15 residues. The CDR3 nucleotides are TGTGCCAGCAGCTTTGGGACAAGTTATTCCTACGAGCAGTACTTC. This sequence encodes CASSFGTSYSYEQYF.

The chain combines TRBV29-1 with TRBJ2-7; D unresolved. This CDR3 region has 12 residues. The V gene lost 7 bases and the J gene lost 3 bases, with 13 bases spanning the gap. Germline CDR1 reads SQVTM; CDR2 reads ANQGSEA. The CDR3 is CSGWSAGYEQYF. CDR3 sequence (DNA): TGCAGCGGCTGGTCCGCCGGCTACGAGCAGTACTTC.

The V and J genes are TRBV5-1 and TRBJ2-3; D possibly uses TRBD1 or TRBD2 (5 bases each). Germline CDR1 and CDR2: SGHRS and YFSETQ. Trimming cost V 0 bases and J 10 bases, with 24 bases left between them. The CDR3 covers 17 residues. The CDR3 nucleotides are TGCGCCAGCAGCTTGGCCGGGCCCCAGGTACCACAGGAGGCGCAGTATTTT. Amino acids: CASSLAGPQVPQEAQYF.

This clonotype was seen a few times. This chain joins TRBV7-2 and TRBJ2-3, with TRBD1 as a possible D gene (5 bases). V lost 6 bases and J lost 6, with 10 bases in between. CDR3 length: 12 residues. Germline V CDR1 and CDR2: SGHTA, FQGNSA. The chain's CDR3 is CASRERGDTQYF. The CDR3, as DNA: TGTGCCAGCAGAGAAAGGGGTGATACGCAGTATTTT.

This clonotype was seen a handful of times. The chain links TRBV27 to TRBJ1-1, with 7 bases that match TRBD1. CDR3 length: 15 residues. Germline V gene sequence: CDR1 MNHEY, CDR2 SMNVEV (reference sequence). The trim removed 6 bases at V and 0 bases at J, leaving 7 bases unmatched. The CDR3 bases are TGTGCCAGCAGAAGACAGGGAAACATGAACACTGAAGCTTTCTTT. As protein: CASRRQGNMNTEAFF.

There are a few counts of this clonotype. The chain has TRBV7-8 and TRBJ2-6; D unresolved. Trimming cost V 5 bases and J 0 bases, with 20 bases left between them. CDR3 length: 19 amino acids. Germline V lookup: CDR1 SGHVS, CDR2 FQNEAQ. CDR3 nucleotides: TGTGCCAGCAGCCCACCGCCGCAGCCCTTTTACTCTGGGGCCAACGTCCTGACTTTC. It codes for CASSPPPQPFYSGANVLTF.

The CDR3 protein is CASSGSSGRGVKTQYF. The CDR3 nucleotides read TGTGCCAGCAGTGGATCTAGCGGGAGGGGGGTGAAGACCCAGTACTTC. This chain joins TRBV2 and TRBJ2-5, with TRBD2 matching over 12 bases. The junction had 9 bases not matched to a gene; V was cut back by 4 bases and J by 6 bases. The CDR3 loop spans 16 amino acids. In germline, CDR1 is SNHLY, CDR2 FYNNEI.

This clonotype was picked up a small number of times. This rearrangement joins TRBV4-1 to TRBJ2-1, with 8 bases identical to TRBD2. The length of the CDR3 is 17 residues. V gave up 1 base and J gave up 5 bases; unmatched junction bases: 10. From germline, CDR1 is MGHRA and CDR2 YSYEKL. In DNA, the CDR3 is TGCGCCAGCAGCCAAGTTTTTTACGGGAGGGCCGACAATGAGCAGTTCTTC. Its translation: CASSQVFYGRADNEQFF.

CDR3 bases: TGTGCCAGCAGACGAACGACAGGGGGCTACGAGCAGTACTTC. Translated: CASRRTTGGYEQYF. V usage is TRBV7-2 and J usage is TRBJ2-7; 9 nucleotides align to TRBD1. Trimming took 6 bases from V and 3 from J; bases not matched to a gene: 6. The germline V gene encodes CDR1 SGHTA and CDR2 FQGNSA. The CDR3 runs to 14 residues. Combining the CDR3 with reference TRBV7-2 and TRBJ2-7 gives the whole variable domain GAGVSQSPSNKVTEKGKDVELRCDPISGHTALYWYRQSLGQGLEFLIYFQGNSAPDKSGLPSDRFSAERTGGSVSTLTIQRTQQEDSAVYLCASRRTTGGYEQYFGPGTRLTVT.

The chain couples TRBV7-2 to TRBJ1-1, with a tentative D call TRBD1 (5 bases). V lost 4 bases and J 1 base, leaving 13 bases between the germline ends. CDR3 length: 15 residues. Looked up from germline, CDR1 is SGHTA and CDR2 is FQGNSA. The CDR3 region has the DNA TGTGCCAGCAGCTCCGCCGGGGGGTCGAACACTGAAGCTTTCTTT. Its translation: CASSSAGGSNTEAFF.